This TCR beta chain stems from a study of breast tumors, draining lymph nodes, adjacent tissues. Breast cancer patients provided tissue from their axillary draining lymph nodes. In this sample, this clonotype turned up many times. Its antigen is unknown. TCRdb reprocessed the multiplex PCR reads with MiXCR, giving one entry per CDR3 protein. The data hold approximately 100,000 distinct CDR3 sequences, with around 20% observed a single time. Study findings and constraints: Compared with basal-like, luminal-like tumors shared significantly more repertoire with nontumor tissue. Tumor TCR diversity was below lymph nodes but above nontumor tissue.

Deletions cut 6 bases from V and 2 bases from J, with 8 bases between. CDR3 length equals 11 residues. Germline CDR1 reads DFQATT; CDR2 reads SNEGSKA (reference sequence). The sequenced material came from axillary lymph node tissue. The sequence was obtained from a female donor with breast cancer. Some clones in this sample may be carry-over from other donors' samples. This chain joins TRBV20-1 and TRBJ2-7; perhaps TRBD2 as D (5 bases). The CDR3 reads CSATGTYEQYF. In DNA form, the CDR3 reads TGCAGTGCCACCGGGACCTACGAGCAGTACTTC.